Presented here are 22 T cell receptor beta chains from one specimen sequenced in a study of human T cells and chemical hapten exposure (dated by TCRdb to about 2021). To prepare the library, RACE was applied. Instrument used: NextSeq 500. TCRdb reworked the public reads: Q25 trimming with fastp, MiXCR clone assembly, productive beta chains retained. Rows with one shared CDR3 protein collapse into an entry with the most common genes and DNA. The sample records 95,000 to 150,000 distinct CDR3 sequences, approximately 10% of which are singletons. Over 2% of the sample is held by the ten biggest clonotypes. The sample's time point label, in plain terms: patch test 3, about 24 weeks after DPC sensitization. The treatment or condition label on this specimen signifies: therapeutic diphenylcyclopropenone sensitization with weekly scalp DPC. The starting material was whole blood, obtained in connection with sensitization to the hapten diphenylcyclopropenone (DPC). The receptors were sampled from a woman between 45 and 65 years old with alopecia areata. Some clones in this sample may be carry-over from other donors' samples.

The chain is built from TRBV6-2 or TRBV6-3 and TRBJ2-1; 15 nucleotides line up with TRBD2. The germline gives CDR1 MNHEY, CDR2 SVGEGT. The CDR3 loop spans 18 amino acids. Trimming took 5 bases from V and 2 from J; bases not matched to a gene: 7. This CDR3 reads CASSNGLAGGPAYNEQFF. DNA of the CDR3: TGTGCCAGCAGTAACGGACTAGCGGGAGGGCCCGCCTACAATGAGCAGTTCTTC.

This clonotype showed up many times. The genes are TRBV12-5 and TRBJ2-7; D gene uncertain. CDR1 and CDR2 from the germline V gene are LGHNT and FRNRAP. Trimming shortened V by 7 bases and J by 5 bases, and 18 bases separated the two germline ends. The CDR3 is 14 residues long. CDR3 DNA: TGTGCTAGTGCCCCCTCGGTCCTCCGGGACGAGCAGTACTTC. Its protein is CASAPSVLRDEQYF.

This clonotype was detected many times. This CDR3 is missing its conserved last phenylalanine or tryptophan, likely due to a read error. The genes are TRBV24-1 and TRBJ2-1; no reliable D call. Trimming left V 1 base short and J 8 bases short, with 14 bases between. Germline CDR1 and CDR2: KGHDR and SFDVKD. The CDR3 covers 15 residues. This chain's CDR3 is CATSDFQSKLHEQFS. The CDR3 region has the DNA TGTGCCACCAGTGATTTCCAGTCCAAACTACATGAGCAGTTCTCC.

The chain employs TRBV27 and TRBJ2-2; D is undetermined. There are 17 residues in the CDR3. V lost 5 bases and J lost 0, with 16 bases in between. The germline V gene has CDR1 MNHEY and CDR2 SMNVEV (reference sequence). The CDR3 sequence: CASSPSPGGANTGELFF. CDR3 sequence (DNA): TGTGCCAGCAGTCCTTCTCCAGGCGGCGCGAACACCGGGGAGCTGTTTTTT.

V and J are TRBV6-1 and TRBJ1-1, with D possibly TRBD1 on 6 matching bases. Per germline, CDR1 MNHNS and CDR2 SASEGT. This CDR3 is built from 13 residues. Deletions cut 7 bases from V and 7 bases from J, with 16 bases between. The CDR3 sequence: CASMWVVGGEAFF. The CDR3 nucleotides read TGTGCCAGCATGTGGGTAGTAGGGGGTGAAGCTTTCTTT.

This clonotype came up many times. This chain links TRBV6-5 with TRBJ2-7, with TRBD2 matching over 10 bases. V trimming: 0 bases; J trimming: 5 bases; junction bases outside the gene matches: 4. The CDR3 runs 15 residues. Germline CDR1 reads MNHEY; CDR2 reads SVGAGI. The CDR3 DNA reads as TGTGCCAGCAGTTACTCCCCTAGCGGGAGCGACGAGCAGTACTTC. Protein: CASSYSPSGSDEQYF.

The sample holds many counts of this clonotype. The chain recombines TRBV11-2 with TRBJ2-1, with 7 bases aligning to TRBD2. CDR3 length: 14 amino acids. The germline gives CDR1 SGHAT, CDR2 FQNNGV. V shed 2 bases and J 9 bases; nucleotides not matched to a gene: 7. This CDR3 is CASSLLAGYFEQFF. The CDR3 DNA is TGTGCCAGCAGCTTATTAGCGGGTTATTTTGAGCAGTTCTTC. Combining the CDR3 with reference TRBV11-2 and TRBJ2-1 gives the whole variable domain EAGVAQSPRYKIIEKRQSVAFWCNPISGHATLYWYQQILGQGPKLLIQFQNNGVVDDSQLPKDRFSAERLKGVDSTLKIQPAKLEDSAVYLCASSLLAGYFEQFFGPGTRLTVL.

The CDR3 nucleotides read TGTGCCAGCTCACCCGGGACAGTTTCGAACACTGAAGCTTTCTTT. Translated, it gives CASSPGTVSNTEAFF. The chain couples TRBV18 to TRBJ1-1, with TRBD1 identical over 7 bases. This CDR3 is 15 amino acids long. The germline gives CDR1 KGHSH, CDR2 LQKENI. J lost 1 base, V lost 3 bases, and 5 bases had no gene match.

This clonotype turned up a few times. The chain couples TRBV6-2 or TRBV6-3 to TRBJ1-1; 9 positions match TRBD1. Germline V lookup: CDR1 MNHEY, CDR2 SVGEGT. Unmatched junction bases numbered 6, after V lost 5 bases and J lost 5 bases. The CDR3 sequence is 14 residues long. The DNA of the CDR3 is TGTGCCAGCAGTATGGGACAGGGCCCAACTGAAGCTTTCTTT. The encoded protein is CASSMGQGPTEAFF.

This clonotype showed up just a few times. This chain joins TRBV20-1 and TRBJ1-4; D not certain. This CDR3 spans 14 amino acids. The germline V gene has CDR1 DFQATT and CDR2 SNEGSKA (reference sequence). V lost 0 bases and J lost 4, with 9 bases in between. CDR3 in amino acids: CSARDLQLNEKLFF. The CDR3 DNA sequence: TGCAGTGCTAGAGATCTGCAGCTTAATGAAAAACTGTTTTTT.

The CDR3: CASTLSVGSPSGYTF. DNA for the CDR3: TGTGCCAGCACCCTCTCAGTAGGGTCCCCCAGTGGCTACACCTTC. This chain connects TRBV12-3 or TRBV12-4 to TRBJ1-2; no firm D call. CDR3 length: 15 amino acids. V lost 7 bases and J 7 bases, leaving 22 bases between the germline ends.

The sample holds a few counts of this clonotype. In DNA form, the CDR3 reads TGTGCCAGCAGCTCTATCGTCCCGGGACAGGGGTTATGGGCCAACGTCCTGACTTTC. Its translation is CASSSIVPGQGLWANVLTF. The chain uses TRBV7-6 and TRBJ2-6, with TRBD1 matching 10 bases. CDR3 length: 19 residues. After removal of 4 bases from V and 5 bases from J, the junction contained 14 bases not matched to a gene. The V gene's germline CDR1 is SGHVS and CDR2 FNYEAQ.

This clonotype has only a few counts. This chain uses TRBV12-3 or TRBV12-4 with TRBJ2-4, with D possibly TRBD2 on 6 matching bases. This CDR3 region has 16 residues. The ends were cut back, 9 bases at V and 0 bases at J, with 18 bases in the middle. CDR3 protein: CARLPAGLPAKNIQYF. Here the CDR3 DNA reads TGTGCCAGACTCCCCGCGGGACTGCCAGCCAAAAACATTCAGTACTTC.

This clonotype was seen a few times. The V gene is TRBV7-6, the J gene TRBJ1-3; no firm D call. There are 14 residues in the CDR3. V gave up 0 bases and J gave up 8 bases, with 11 bases separating them. Per germline, CDR1 SGHVS and CDR2 FNYEAQ. The CDR3 DNA reads TGTGCCAGCAGCTTAGCCCCAGGCTTGGACACCATATATTTT. Amino acids: CASSLAPGLDTIYF.

The table lists this clonotype with a few counts. The rearrangement uses TRBV29-1 and TRBJ2-7; 9 bases match TRBD1. Trimming at V came to 2 bases and at J to 3 bases, leaving 14 bases not matched to a gene. The CDR3 has 17 residues. In germline, CDR1 is SQVTM, CDR2 ANQGSEA. This CDR3 reads CSVEPIERGQGLYEQYF. CDR3 nucleotide sequence: TGCAGCGTTGAACCTATTGAGCGGGGACAGGGCCTCTACGAGCAGTACTTC.

The chain employs TRBV11-2 and TRBJ1-3; 8 nucleotides line up with TRBD1. CDR3 length equals 16 residues. CDR1 is SGHAT, CDR2 FQNNGV, per germline. J gave up 0 bases and V 5 bases, and 6 bases lay outside the gene matches. The CDR3 here is CASSLGQVFSGNTIYF. The CDR3, as DNA: TGTGCCAGCAGCCTGGGACAGGTTTTCTCTGGAAACACCATATATTTT.

This clonotype was seen repeatedly, ten times or more. The chain links TRBV27 to TRBJ2-5; the match to TRBD2 covers 12 bases. CDR3 size: 15 residues. Looked up from germline, CDR1 is MNHEY and CDR2 is SMNVEV (reference sequence). V was clipped by 7 bases and J by 5 bases; unmatched bases: 8. This CDR3 is CASTTSGGPGETQYF. DNA of the CDR3: TGTGCCAGCACCACTAGCGGGGGGCCAGGCGAGACCCAGTACTTC.

This clonotype was counted at least ten times. The V call is TRBV20-1, the J call TRBJ2-2, with 9 positions matching TRBD2. The CDR3 has 15 residues. J gave up 3 bases and V 4 bases, and 6 bases lay outside the gene matches. Germline CDR1 is DFQATT and CDR2 is SNEGSKA (reference sequence). In DNA form, the CDR3 reads TGCAGTGCTACTACGACTAGCGGCTACACCGGGGAGCTGTTTTTT. It specifies CSATTTSGYTGELFF.

This clonotype was seen a few times. The J gene is TRBJ1-5, the V gene TRBV27; a weak D match, TRBD1 (6 bases). The CDR3 extends over 13 amino acids. Germline V gene sequence: CDR1 MNHEY, CDR2 SMNVEV (reference sequence). Trimming stripped 8 bases from V and 10 bases from J, with 18 bases between. CDR3 nucleotides: TGTGCCAGCGCGGGGGCTCCGGGGCGACCCCAGCATTTT. Translation gives CASAGAPGRPQHF.

The CDR3 bases are TGTGCCAGCAGCCTAAATAGGGACAGGGGGCCTGGCTACACCTTC. Its protein product is CASSLNRDRGPGYTF. The chain has TRBV9 and TRBJ1-2; 12 bases match TRBD1. The CDR3 contains 15 residues. The J segment lost 7 bases and the V segment lost 4 bases, leaving 8 bases of the junction unmatched. Germline CDR1 is SGDLS and CDR2 is YYNGEE.

This clonotype has just a few counts. The rearrangement uses TRBV20-1 and TRBJ2-3; no clear D gene. The CDR3 spans 15 residues. The germline CDR1 and CDR2 sequences are DFQATT and SNEGSKA (reference sequence). Trimming took off 2 bases at V and 0 bases at J, with 12 bases between the two ends. DNA for the CDR3: TGCAGTGCTAGATCGCTGGGATCTAGCACAGATACGCAGTATTTT. It yields the protein CSARSLGSSTDTQYF.

This clonotype has just a few counts. This sequence joins TRBV6-2 or TRBV6-3 and TRBJ2-3, with no clear D. Trimming shortened V by 6 bases and J by 4 bases, and 14 bases separated the two germline ends. The CDR3 extends over 14 amino acids. The germline V gene encodes CDR1 MNHEY and CDR2 SVGEGT. The chain's CDR3 is CASSPLDQADTQYF. For the CDR3, the DNA is TGTGCCAGCAGCCCACTGGATCAGGCAGATACGCAGTATTTT.